This T cell receptor beta chain is from a study of blood T cell repertoires in COVID-19. V trimming: 4 bases; J trimming: 5 bases; junction bases outside the gene matches: 5. This CDR3 has 14 amino acids. Germline assignment: CDR1 ENHRY and CDR2 SYGVKD. Some clones are missing from TCRdb's copy, which holds only in-frame ones; the method was immunoSEQ multiplex PCR. The profile shows approximately 88,000 clones, roughly four fifths of them singletons. This clone was recorded once. Sequencing was carried out using peripheral blood. The chain is built from TRBV10-3 and TRBJ1-1; 9 bases align to TRBD1. This sequence was found in a woman at least 80 years old with active or convalescent COVID-19. The CDR3 reads CAISGTGVGTEAFF. The CDR3 bases are TGTGCCATCAGTGGGACAGGGGTCGGAACTGAAGCTTTCTTT.